The rows below give T cell receptor beta chains drawn from one sample of a study of identical twins. TCRdb recomputed calls from the 5' RACE reads with MiXCR, one row per CDR3 protein. The data contain fewer than 250,000 distinct CDR3 sequences, around 8% of them seen just once; the ten biggest clones take up 1.9%. Another study also made use of these data, one on yellow fever vaccine responses in identical twins.

The sequencing input was memory (CD45RO+) T cells sorted from blood. All receptors come from a woman between 18 and 29 years old in good health. The CDR3 runs from the conserved cysteine through the conserved F or W. The order of the fields is clone size, V gene, D gene, J gene, CDR3 DNA, CDR3 protein. The D gene is left open where the match is weak. Clone size is shown for a subset of rows, as once, few, many or a class of expanded clone.

many	TRBV5-1	TRBD2	TRBJ2-1	TGCGCCAGCAGCGTGGGGGGGATTGGGCAGTTCTTC	CASSVGGIGQFF
.	TRBV6-2/TRBV6-3	TRBD1	TRBJ2-3	TGTGCCAGCAGTTACACCGTCGACCGGATAGCAGGGGGCCTTAACACAGATACGCAGTATTTT	CASSYTVDRIAGGLNTDTQYF
many	TRBV24-1	.	TRBJ2-5	TGTGCCACCAGTGATCCAGCCGGGACATCGAGCCCTATACAAGAGACCCAGTACTTC	CATSDPAGTSSPIQETQYF
many	TRBV12-3/TRBV12-4	TRBD1	TRBJ2-7	TGTGCCAGCAGTTTCGCGGCAGGGGGATCCTACGAGCAGTACTTC	CASSFAAGGSYEQYF
.	TRBV20-1	.	TRBJ1-2	TGCAGTGCCGGGGCCACCTACACCTTC	CSAGATYTF
many	TRBV5-6	.	TRBJ1-1	TGTGCCAGCAGCTTTAGGCCAGGGAGACTTAGTACTGAAGCTTTCTTT	CASSFRPGRLSTEAFF
.	TRBV5-1	.	TRBJ1-2	TGCGCCAGCAGCCCCCGGACGCAGGGAGGTGGCTACACCTTC	CASSPRTQGGGYTF
many	TRBV24-1	TRBD1	TRBJ2-7	TGTGCCACCAGTGGCCCGGACAGGGGGGAATACGAGCAGTACTTC	CATSGPDRGEYEQYF
many	TRBV5-1	.	TRBJ1-2	TGCGCCAGCAGCTTGGAGTGGGACCGATCTTATGGCTACACCTTC	CASSLEWDRSYGYTF
many	TRBV27	TRBD2	TRBJ2-5	TGTGCCAGCAGTTTATCAGGGGCTAGCGGGAGGGAGGAGACCCAGTACTTC	CASSLSGASGREETQYF
many	TRBV11-2	TRBD2	TRBJ2-1	TGTGCCAGCAGCTCCCGTCCCCCTAGCGGGTCTTTATCCTACAATGAGCAGTTCTTC	CASSSRPPSGSLSYNEQFF
.	TRBV6-2/TRBV6-3	TRBD1	TRBJ2-7	TGTGCCAGCAGCGGGACAGGTCTCGAGCAGTACTTC	CASSGTGLEQYF
few	TRBV5-1	.	TRBJ1-4	TGCGCCAGCAGCCAGGACACTGTAGATGAAAAACTGTTTTTT	CASSQDTVDEKLFF
.	TRBV23-1	.	TRBJ2-3	TGCGCCAGCAGTCAGAGGGACCGGGTGGATACGCAGTATTTT	CASSQRDRVDTQYF
many	TRBV7-9	.	TRBJ2-3	TGTGCCAGCAGCCTGTTCGGGACAGATACGCAGTATTTT	CASSLFGTDTQYF
few	TRBV20-1	.	TRBJ1-1	TGCAGTGCTGGGGGGGTTTTGGACACTGAAGCTTTCTTT	CSAGGVLDTEAFF
.	TRBV6-2/TRBV6-3	TRBD2	TRBJ2-1	TGTGCCAGCAGTCTAGAACTAGCGGCCACGCTCTACAATGAGCAGTTCTTC	CASSLELAATLYNEQFF
few	TRBV6-2/TRBV6-3	.	TRBJ2-2	TGTGCCAGCAGTTACTCTAGGACGGAAAACACCGGGGAGCTGTTTTTT	CASSYSRTENTGELFF
many	TRBV5-1	TRBD2	TRBJ2-1	TGCGCCAGCAGCTTGGTACTAGCGCTCAATGAGCAGTTCTTC	CASSLVLALNEQFF
.	TRBV7-9	.	TRBJ2-7	TGTGCCAGCAGCGGAGCGAGATCGGAAGAGCAGTACTTC	CASSGARSEEQYF
many	TRBV2	TRBD2	TRBJ2-1	TGTGCCAGCAGTGAAGCTCCGGGAGCGGGGTACAATGAGCAGTTCTTC	CASSEAPGAGYNEQFF
few	TRBV7-9	.	TRBJ1-1	TGTGCCAGCAGCGCGGAATGGGGGAACACTGAAGCTTTCTTT	CASSAEWGNTEAFF
few	TRBV7-2	.	TRBJ2-7	TGTGCCAGCAGCTTACCCTCGGTCGGGGCAAAGTACTTC	CASSLPSVGAKYF
many	TRBV9	.	TRBJ2-3	TGTGCCAGCAGCGTAGGCGCGGGGAAGGGGACAGATACGCAGTATTTT	CASSVGAGKGTDTQYF
few	TRBV6-4	.	TRBJ1-2	TGTGCCAGCAGAAGAAGCCGGGACATCAACTATGGCTACACCTTC	CASRRSRDINYGYTF
few	TRBV27	.	TRBJ2-4	TGTGCCAGCAGTTTGCGCGGGGGCTGGTACTTC	CASSLRGGWYF
.	TRBV6-6	TRBD1	TRBJ2-1	TGTGCCAGCAGTGCACAGGGGAAGGCTGAGCAGTTCTTC	CASSAQGKAEQFF
many	TRBV12-3/TRBV12-4	.	TRBJ1-3	TGTGCCAGCAGTTCGTCCTCCGGGAAAAACACCATATATTTT	CASSSSSGKNTIYF
.	TRBV29-1	TRBD2	TRBJ2-5	TGCAGCGTTGAAGTGGGTAGCGGGTACCAAGAGACCCAGTACTTC	CSVEVGSGYQETQYF
once	TRBV19	.	TRBJ2-7	TGTGCCAGTAGTTCGCGGGGGCGCCAAAGCTCCTACGAGCAGTACTTC	CASSSRGRQSSYEQYF
many	TRBV5-1	TRBD2	TRBJ2-2	TGCGCCAGCAGCTTGGGACTAGCGGGGGCCGGGGAGCTGTTTTTT	CASSLGLAGAGELFF
few	TRBV11-1	TRBD2	TRBJ2-2	TGTGCCAGCAGACCTCGCGGGAGTATGAACACCGGGGAGCTGTTTTTT	CASRPRGSMNTGELFF
.	TRBV20-1	TRBD2	TRBJ2-7	TGCAGTGCTAGTTTCCTAGCGGGAAACTACGAGCAGTACTTC	CSASFLAGNYEQYF
many	TRBV5-1	.	TRBJ1-1	TGCGCCAGCAGCTTGAGTCAGAACACTGAAGCTTTCTTT	CASSLSQNTEAFF
.	TRBV12-3/TRBV12-4	.	TRBJ1-4	TGTGCCAGCATGGTCGGTGAAAAACTGTTTTTT	CASMVGEKLFF
few	TRBV29-1	.	TRBJ2-3	TGCAGCGTTGAAATAGGGACAGATACGCAGTATTTT	CSVEIGTDTQYF
many	TRBV5-1	.	TRBJ2-3	TGCGCCAGCAGATTTGGAGATACGCAGTATTTT	CASRFGDTQYF
many	TRBV5-1	TRBD2	TRBJ2-1	TGCGCCAGCAGCTCGGACGTGACTAGCGGGGGGCTCCGAAGCTCCTACAATGAGCAGTTCTTC	CASSSDVTSGGLRSSYNEQFF
many	TRBV6-1	.	TRBJ2-3	TGTGCCAGCAGTCGAGGAGGGGGCACAGATACGCAGTATTTT	CASSRGGGTDTQYF
.	TRBV14	TRBD2	TRBJ2-1	TGTGCCAGCAGCCAAGATGGGGGGGGTATAGGTCCGGGACTAGCGGCATACAATGAGCAGTTCTTC	CASSQDGGGIGPGLAAYNEQFF
few	TRBV20-1	.	TRBJ1-1	TGCAGTGCTAGAGATGGGGGAGAAGCTTTCTTT	CSARDGGEAFF